This entry describes one T cell receptor beta chain. Antigen unknown. In TCRdb, the 5' RACE reads were re-called with MiXCR into one record per CDR3 protein. The sample has hundreds of thousands of distinct CDR3 sequences; around 6% are singletons. The data were obtained in a study of identical twins. The CDR3 has 16 residues. Trimming took 1 base from V and 2 from J; bases not matched to a gene: 7. Germline V gene data show CDR1 as SEHNR and CDR2 as FQNEAQ (reference sequence). Study-level points and caveats: The more abundant beta clonotypes in cord blood had fewer insertions, and memory repertoires did not show this.

Sequenced: naive T cells sorted from blood. This rearrangement joins TRBV7-9 to TRBJ2-7, with TRBD1 identical over 8 bases. The sequence was collected from a man aged 18 to 29 in good health. The CDR3 DNA reads as TGTGCCAGCAGCTTAGGTCGACAGGGGCAGACCTACGAGCAGTACTTC. Its translation: CASSLGRQGQTYEQYF.